This T cell receptor beta chain was identified during a study of neurological immune-mediated disorders. Study outcomes and limitations: HTLV-1-associated myelopathy displayed the greatest TCR clonal expansion, and multiple sclerosis exhibited the smallest, lower than that of healthy controls.

This CDR3 spans 16 amino acids. V lost 0 bases and J 4 bases, leaving 16 bases between the germline ends. Germline-derived CDR1 and CDR2 are DFQATT and SNEGSKA (reference sequence). Ten or more counts support this clonotype. Its antigen is still unknown. Each TCR transcript was tagged with a 10-nucleotide random UMI during 5'RACE. TCRdb reprocessed the 5' RACE reads with MiXCR, giving one entry per CDR3 protein. The sample lists 15,000 to 20,000 distinct CDR3 sequences, roughly 7.5% seen once, with around 17% in the top ten. The sequencing sample was made of CD8+ T cells from blood. The TCR originated in a woman aged 30 to 39 with HTLV-1-associated myelopathy (HAM/TSP). The chain links TRBV20-1 to TRBJ2-1, with a possible D match to TRBD1 (5 bases). CDR3 sequence: CSARDVGTDTYNEQFF. CDR3 nucleotides: TGCAGTGCTAGAGACGTTGGAACGGACACATACAATGAGCAGTTCTTC.